The 10 T cell receptor beta chains given below trace back to one sample, sequenced in a study of blood T cell repertoires in COVID-19. Only in-frame clones appear in the TCRdb table, and some are missing; sequencing was by immunoSEQ multiplex PCR. This sample yields roughly 430,000 clones, of which 88% are seen a single time; roughly 1.9% belongs to the top ten. The sequenced sample was PBMCs or T cells enriched from blood (not recorded which). The source of these receptors is a woman between 40 and 55 years old with acute COVID-19.

This rearrangement joins TRBV25-1 to TRBJ1-1; D uncertain. Germline lookup yields CDR1 MGHDK and CDR2 SYGVNS. The CDR3 is made up of 16 amino acids. Trimming cost V 0 bases and J 3 bases, with 14 bases left between them. CDR3 sequence reads: CASSEYLLGADTEAFF. CDR3 DNA sequence: TGTGCCAGCAGTGAATACCTCCTGGGTGCGGACACTGAAGCTTTCTTT.

The chain combines TRBV7-9 with TRBJ1-3; D is uncertain. The CDR3 length is 15 residues. V was trimmed by 4 bases and J by 0 bases, leaving 10 bases between them. Germline loops: CDR1 SEHNR, CDR2 FQNEAQ (reference sequence). CDR3 DNA sequence: TGTGCCAGCAGCTACGGGATGCACTCTGGAAACACCATATATTTT. It yields the protein CASSYGMHSGNTIYF.

The chain employs TRBV4-1 and TRBJ2-7, with 13 bases fitting TRBD2. This CDR3 comprises 15 residues. J gave up 5 bases and V 3 bases, and 4 bases lay outside the gene matches. CDR1 and CDR2 from the germline V gene are MGHRA and YSYEKL. DNA of the CDR3: TGCGCCAGCAGCCAGGGACTAGCGGGGATCCACGAGCAGTACTTC. Translation: CASSQGLAGIHEQYF.

The genes are TRBV23-1 and TRBJ2-7; D is ambiguous. TRBV23-1 is reported as an ORF; its role is uncertain. The CDR3 is 13 amino acids. V shed 3 bases and J shed 9 bases, with 15 bases lying between them. CDR3 loop: CASSHPPEAAQYF. The DNA of the CDR3 is TGCGCCAGCAGTCATCCCCCCGAGGCGGCGCAGTACTTC.

The rearrangement links TRBV19 to TRBJ2-5, with 8 nucleotides matching TRBD1. In germline, CDR1 is LNHDA, CDR2 SQIVND (reference sequence). The CDR3 has 14 amino acids. V lost 5 bases, J lost 4 bases, and 6 bases stayed unmatched. CDR3 DNA sequence: TGTGCCAGTAGTCCAGGGACAGGAGGAGAGACCCAGTACTTC. Translated: CASSPGTGGETQYF.

J is TRBJ2-2 and V is TRBV11-2; possible D gene TRBD1, 5 bases. This CDR3 has 18 amino acids. Germline values: CDR1 SGHAT, CDR2 FQNNGV. The V and J ends lost 4 bases and 7 bases respectively, with 25 bases between them. CDR3 sequence (DNA): TGTGCCAGCAGCTACGGAAGAGGCGGCCCACCTCAGGGCGGGGAGCTGTTTTTT. Protein: CASSYGRGGPPQGGELFF. The whole variable domain, remainder taken from reference TRBV11-2 and TRBJ2-2, is EAGVAQSPRYKIIEKRQSVAFWCNPISGHATLYWYQQILGQGPKLLIQFQNNGVVDDSQLPKDRFSAERLKGVDSTLKIQPAKLEDSAVYLCASSYGRGGPPQGGELFFGEGSRLTVL.

The chain is built from TRBV9 and TRBJ2-3, with TRBD2 as a possible D gene (5 bases). The CDR3 runs to 15 residues. V was shortened by 1 base and J by 2 bases, with 11 bases between the two germline ends. CDR1 SGDLS and CDR2 YYNGEE come from the germline V gene. CDR3 region: CASSVSSGSTDTQYF. The CDR3 DNA reads TGTGCCAGCAGCGTATCATCGGGGTCCACAGATACGCAGTATTTT.

The V and J genes are TRBV10-3 and TRBJ2-3, with D tentatively TRBD2 (6 bases). The CDR3 consists of 15 residues. Between the trimmed V and J ends, which lost 3 bases and 5 bases, there was a span of 15 bases. Germline V CDR1 and CDR2: ENHRY, SYGVKD. CDR3: CAISDYPSGEDTQYF. The CDR3, as DNA: TGTGCCATCAGTGACTACCCCTCGGGAGAAGATACGCAGTATTTT.

The V gene is TRBV18, the J gene TRBJ2-7; D is ambiguous. V shed 3 bases and J shed 0 bases, with 6 bases lying between them. CDR3 length: 13 amino acids. CDR1 is KGHSH, CDR2 LQKENI, per germline. DNA for the CDR3: TGTGCCAGCTCACCGGCGGACTCCTACGAGCAGTACTTC. Encoded protein: CASSPADSYEQYF.

The rearrangement links TRBV5-5 to TRBJ2-7; perhaps TRBD1 as D (7 bases). CDR3 length: 14 amino acids. The germline V gene has CDR1 SGHKS and CDR2 YYEKEE (reference sequence). V was trimmed by 4 bases and J by 4 bases, leaving 15 bases between them. The chain's CDR3 is CASSPGGQPYEQYF. Here the CDR3 DNA reads TGTGCCAGCAGCCCCGGGGGACAGCCTTACGAGCAGTACTTC.